This TCR beta chain is from a study of T cells in tumors after PD-1 blockade. Across the study: During anti-PD-1 treatment, some patients continued daily vismodegib 150 mg.

Assay used: immunoSEQ multiplex PCR; TCRdb lists only in-frame clones, some missing. This table has roughly 35,000 clones, roughly 76% appearing once. The V end was cut by 3 bases, the J end by 9 bases, with 15 bases between. The CDR3 runs to 14 residues. Germline CDR1 SGHTA, CDR2 FQGTGA. This material consisted of PBMCs, taken after anti-PD-1 treatment. This TCR was recovered from a human donor with basal cell carcinoma. The chain is built from TRBV7-3 and TRBJ2-1, with D tentatively TRBD2 (5 bases). The CDR3 region is CASSFGAAYLEQFF. The CDR3 DNA is TGTGCCAGCAGCTTTGGAGCGGCCTACCTTGAGCAGTTCTTC.